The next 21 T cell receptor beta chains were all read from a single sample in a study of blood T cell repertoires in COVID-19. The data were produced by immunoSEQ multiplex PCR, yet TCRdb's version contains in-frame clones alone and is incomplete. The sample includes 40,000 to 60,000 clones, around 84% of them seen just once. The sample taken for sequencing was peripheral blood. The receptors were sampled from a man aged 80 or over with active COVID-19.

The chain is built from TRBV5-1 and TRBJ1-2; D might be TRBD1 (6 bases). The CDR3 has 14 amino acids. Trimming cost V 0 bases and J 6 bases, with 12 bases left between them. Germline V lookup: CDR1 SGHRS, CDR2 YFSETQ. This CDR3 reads CASSLGGPGDGYTF. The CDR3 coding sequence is TGCGCCAGCAGCTTGGGGGGGCCGGGTGATGGCTACACCTTC.

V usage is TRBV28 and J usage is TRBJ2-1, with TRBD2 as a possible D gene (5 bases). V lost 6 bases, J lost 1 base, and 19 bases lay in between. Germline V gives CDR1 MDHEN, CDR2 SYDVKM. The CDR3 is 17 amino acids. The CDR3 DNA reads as TGTGCCAGCAGGACTACGTCCCGGGTCCTATCCTACAATGAGCAGTTCTTC. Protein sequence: CASRTTSRVLSYNEQFF.

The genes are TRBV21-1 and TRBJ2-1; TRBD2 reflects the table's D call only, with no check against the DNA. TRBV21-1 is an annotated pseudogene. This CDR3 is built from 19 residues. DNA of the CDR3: TGTGCCAGCAGCAATCCGTCTAGCGGGTTACATCCTCTCTACAATGAGCAGTTCTTC. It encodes CASSNPSSGLHPLYNEQFF.

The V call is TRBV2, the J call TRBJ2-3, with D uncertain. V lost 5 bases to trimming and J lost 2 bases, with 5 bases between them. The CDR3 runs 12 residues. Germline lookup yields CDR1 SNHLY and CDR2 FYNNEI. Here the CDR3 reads CASSKLTDTQYF. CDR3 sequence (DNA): TGTGCCAGCAGTAAACTCACAGATACGCAGTATTTT.

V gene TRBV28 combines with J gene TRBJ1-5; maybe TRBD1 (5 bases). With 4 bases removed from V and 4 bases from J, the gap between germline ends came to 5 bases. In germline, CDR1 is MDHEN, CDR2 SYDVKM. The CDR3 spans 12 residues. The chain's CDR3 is CASSWTNQPQHF. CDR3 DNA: TGTGCCAGCAGTTGGACAAATCAGCCCCAGCATTTT.

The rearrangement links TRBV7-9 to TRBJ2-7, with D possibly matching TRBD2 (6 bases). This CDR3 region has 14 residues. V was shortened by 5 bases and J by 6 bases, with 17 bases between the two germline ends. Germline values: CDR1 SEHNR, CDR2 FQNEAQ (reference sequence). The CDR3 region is CASSNYGRQPEQYF. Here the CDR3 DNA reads TGTGCCAGCAGCAATTATGGGAGGCAGCCCGAGCAGTACTTC.

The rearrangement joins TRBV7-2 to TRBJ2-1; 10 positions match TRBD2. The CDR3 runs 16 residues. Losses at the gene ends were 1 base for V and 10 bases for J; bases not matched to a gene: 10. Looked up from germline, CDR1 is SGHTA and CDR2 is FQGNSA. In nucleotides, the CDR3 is TGTGCCAGCAGCTTAGGAGGTAGCGGGAGGTCGCGCGAGCAGTTCTTC. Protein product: CASSLGGSGRSREQFF.

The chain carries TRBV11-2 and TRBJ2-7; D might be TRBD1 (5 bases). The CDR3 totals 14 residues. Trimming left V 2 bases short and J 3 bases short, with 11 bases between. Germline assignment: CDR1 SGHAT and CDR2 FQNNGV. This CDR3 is CASSLYGAGYEQYF. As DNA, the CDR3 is TGTGCCAGCAGCTTATATGGGGCAGGCTACGAGCAGTACTTC.

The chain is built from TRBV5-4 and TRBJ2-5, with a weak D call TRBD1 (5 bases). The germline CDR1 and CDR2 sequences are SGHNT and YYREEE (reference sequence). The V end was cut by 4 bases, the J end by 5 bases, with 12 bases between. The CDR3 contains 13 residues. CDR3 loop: CASSPQVLETQYF. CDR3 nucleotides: TGTGCCAGCAGCCCACAGGTCTTGGAGACCCAGTACTTC.

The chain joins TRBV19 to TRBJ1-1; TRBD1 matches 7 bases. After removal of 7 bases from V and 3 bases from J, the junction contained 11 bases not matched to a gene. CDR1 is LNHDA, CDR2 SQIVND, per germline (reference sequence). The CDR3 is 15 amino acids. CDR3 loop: CASIPKRTGYTEAFF. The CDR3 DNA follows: TGTGCCAGTATTCCCAAACGGACAGGCTACACTGAAGCTTTCTTT.

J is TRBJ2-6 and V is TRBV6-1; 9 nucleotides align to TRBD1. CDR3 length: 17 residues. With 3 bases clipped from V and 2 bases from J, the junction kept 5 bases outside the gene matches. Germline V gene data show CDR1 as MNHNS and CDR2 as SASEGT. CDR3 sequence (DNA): TGTGCCAGCAGTGATGGGACAGGGTTTGCTGGGGCCAACGTCCTGACTTTC. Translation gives CASSDGTGFAGANVLTF.

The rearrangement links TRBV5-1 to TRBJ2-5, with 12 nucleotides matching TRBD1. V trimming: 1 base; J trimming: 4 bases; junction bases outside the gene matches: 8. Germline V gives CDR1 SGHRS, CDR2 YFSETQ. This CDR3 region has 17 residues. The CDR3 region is CASSLIPGQGALETQYF. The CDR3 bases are TGCGCCAGCAGCTTGATTCCGGGACAGGGGGCTTTAGAGACCCAGTACTTC.

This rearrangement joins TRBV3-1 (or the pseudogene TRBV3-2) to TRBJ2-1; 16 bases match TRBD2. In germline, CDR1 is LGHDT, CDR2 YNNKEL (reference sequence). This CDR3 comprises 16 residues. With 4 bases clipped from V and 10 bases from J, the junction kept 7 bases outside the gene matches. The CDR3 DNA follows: TGTGCCAGCAGCCCTCAGGGACTAGCGGGAGGGAACGAGCAGTTCTTC. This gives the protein CASSPQGLAGGNEQFF.

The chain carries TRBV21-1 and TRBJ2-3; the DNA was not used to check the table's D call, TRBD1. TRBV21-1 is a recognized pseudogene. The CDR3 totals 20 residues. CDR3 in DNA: TGTGCCAGCAGCGCACCCTGGGACAGGGGAGAGGGGGTTGGCACAGATACGCAGTATTTT. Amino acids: CASSAPWDRGEGVGTDTQYF.

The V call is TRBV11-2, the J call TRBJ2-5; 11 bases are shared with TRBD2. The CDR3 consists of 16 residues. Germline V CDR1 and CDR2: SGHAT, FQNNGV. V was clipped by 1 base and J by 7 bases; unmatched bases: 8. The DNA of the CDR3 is TGTGCCAGCAGCTTAGTCCTAGGGCTAGCGGGAGGGACCCAGTACTTC. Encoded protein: CASSLVLGLAGGTQYF.

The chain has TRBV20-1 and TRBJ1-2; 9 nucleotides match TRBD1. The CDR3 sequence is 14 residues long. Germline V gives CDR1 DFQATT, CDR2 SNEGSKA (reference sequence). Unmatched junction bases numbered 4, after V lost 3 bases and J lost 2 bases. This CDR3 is CSASRDRVNYGYTF. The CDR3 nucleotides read TGCAGTGCTAGTAGGGACAGGGTGAACTATGGCTACACCTTC.

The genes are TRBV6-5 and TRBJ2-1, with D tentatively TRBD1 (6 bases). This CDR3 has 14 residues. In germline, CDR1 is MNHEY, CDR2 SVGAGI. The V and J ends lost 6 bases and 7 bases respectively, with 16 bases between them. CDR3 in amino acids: CASSPGVGVNEQFF. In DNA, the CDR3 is TGTGCCAGCAGCCCAGGGGTAGGGGTTAATGAGCAGTTCTTC.

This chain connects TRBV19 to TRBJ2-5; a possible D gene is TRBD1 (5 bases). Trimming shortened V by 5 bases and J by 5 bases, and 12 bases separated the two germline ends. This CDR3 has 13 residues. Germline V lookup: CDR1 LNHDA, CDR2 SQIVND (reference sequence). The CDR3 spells CASSARVGETQYF. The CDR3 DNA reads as TGTGCCAGTAGTGCCAGGGTGGGGGAGACCCAGTACTTC.

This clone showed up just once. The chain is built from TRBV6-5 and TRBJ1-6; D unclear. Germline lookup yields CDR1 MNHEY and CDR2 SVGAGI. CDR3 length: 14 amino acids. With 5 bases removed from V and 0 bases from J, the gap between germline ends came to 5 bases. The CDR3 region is CASSTRSYNSPLHF. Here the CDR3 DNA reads TGTGCCAGCAGTACACGCTCCTATAATTCACCCCTCCACTTT.

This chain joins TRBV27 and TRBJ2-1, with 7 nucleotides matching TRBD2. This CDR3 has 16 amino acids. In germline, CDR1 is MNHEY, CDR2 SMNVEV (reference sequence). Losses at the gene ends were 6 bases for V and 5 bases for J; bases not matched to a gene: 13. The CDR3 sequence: CASSYLGLVGDNEQFF. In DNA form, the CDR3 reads TGTGCCAGCAGCTACTTAGGACTAGTGGGGGACAATGAGCAGTTCTTC.

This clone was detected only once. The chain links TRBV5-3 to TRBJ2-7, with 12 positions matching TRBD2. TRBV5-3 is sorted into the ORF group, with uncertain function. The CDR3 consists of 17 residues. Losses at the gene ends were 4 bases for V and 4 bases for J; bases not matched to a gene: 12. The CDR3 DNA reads TGTGCCAGAAGCCCGGCCCTGACTAGCGGGAGACCGTACGAGCAGTACTTC. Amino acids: CARSPALTSGRPYEQYF.